The rows below give T cell receptor beta chains drawn from one sample of a study of CD8 T cells in ankylosing spondylitis. TCRdb recomputed calls from the 5' RACE reads with MiXCR, one row per CDR3 protein. The sample includes 250,000 to 350,000 distinct CDR3 sequences, 15% to 25% seen only once; the top ten take about 8%. The material sequenced was blood, either unsorted or a sorted T cell fraction (not recorded which). All receptors come from a male donor with ankylosing spondylitis or in good health (not recorded which). Both conserved end residues are trimmed from each CDR3. Each record gives: J gene, V gene, CDR3 length, clone size, CDR3 protein. Expanded clones get a size class; other rows say once, few or many, or leave the size out.

J gene: TRBJ1-6; V gene: TRBV6-1; CDR3 length: 12; clone size: -; CDR3 protein: ASKGNSYNSPLH
J gene: TRBJ1-5; V gene: TRBV20-1; CDR3 length: 11; clone size: many; CDR3 protein: SASPSNNQPQH
J gene: TRBJ1-3; V gene: TRBV2; CDR3 length: 11; clone size: -; CDR3 protein: ASSWGTGNTIY
J gene: TRBJ1-4; V gene: TRBV28; CDR3 length: 14; clone size: few; CDR3 protein: ASSSTGRGPNEKLF
J gene: TRBJ2-1; V gene: TRBV29-1; CDR3 length: 10; clone size: -; CDR3 protein: SVESQYNEQF
J gene: TRBJ2-3; V gene: TRBV7-2; CDR3 length: 13; clone size: few; CDR3 protein: ASSPGYSATDTQY
J gene: TRBJ2-3; V gene: TRBV7-8; CDR3 length: 14; clone size: -; CDR3 protein: ASSLEQLLAADTQY
J gene: TRBJ1-4; V gene: TRBV12-3/TRBV12-4; CDR3 length: 10; clone size: few; CDR3 protein: ASSQVQGQLF
J gene: TRBJ2-1; V gene: TRBV12-3/TRBV12-4; CDR3 length: 12; clone size: few; CDR3 protein: ASSPRTLHNEQF
J gene: TRBJ1-1; V gene: TRBV24-1; CDR3 length: 12; clone size: many; CDR3 protein: ATSDFQDNTEAF
J gene: TRBJ2-5; V gene: TRBV9; CDR3 length: 14; clone size: -; CDR3 protein: ASSTSGGRMVETQY
J gene: TRBJ1-4; V gene: TRBV2; CDR3 length: 13; clone size: once; CDR3 protein: ASSEDASHNEKLF
J gene: TRBJ2-4; V gene: TRBV12-3/TRBV12-4; CDR3 length: 12; clone size: few; CDR3 protein: ASSQGTGRVEQY
J gene: TRBJ1-1; V gene: TRBV5-1; CDR3 length: 12; clone size: few; CDR3 protein: ASSLSGANTEAF
J gene: TRBJ1-1; V gene: TRBV11-2; CDR3 length: 15; clone size: -; CDR3 protein: ASSLGTSQIMNTEAF
J gene: TRBJ2-2; V gene: TRBV5-1; CDR3 length: 13; clone size: many; CDR3 protein: ASTLHSSNTGELF
J gene: TRBJ2-1; V gene: TRBV4-1; CDR3 length: 15; clone size: few; CDR3 protein: ASSQDQVRGTYNEQF
J gene: TRBJ2-1; V gene: TRBV25-1; CDR3 length: 13; clone size: -; CDR3 protein: ASSDLSLAAAEQF
J gene: TRBJ2-5; V gene: TRBV20-1; CDR3 length: 12; clone size: many; CDR3 protein: SAVQGWDVETQY
J gene: TRBJ1-1; V gene: TRBV27; CDR3 length: 10; clone size: few; CDR3 protein: ASSRPRGEAF
J gene: TRBJ1-6; V gene: TRBV15; CDR3 length: 14; clone size: -; CDR3 protein: ATSRDRGQGGSPLH
J gene: TRBJ1-1; V gene: TRBV6-1; CDR3 length: 15; clone size: few; CDR3 protein: ASSPTMTTSPNTEAF
J gene: TRBJ2-2; V gene: TRBV7-8; CDR3 length: 12; clone size: few; CDR3 protein: ASSPRSDTGELF
J gene: TRBJ2-1; V gene: TRBV6-2/TRBV6-3; CDR3 length: 15; clone size: once; CDR3 protein: ASSRRQIAVSYNEQF
J gene: TRBJ2-1; V gene: TRBV5-1; CDR3 length: 11; clone size: -; CDR3 protein: ASSLTGSNEQF
J gene: TRBJ1-3; V gene: TRBV9; CDR3 length: 10; clone size: -; CDR3 protein: ASSAWGNTIY
J gene: TRBJ2-3; V gene: TRBV30; CDR3 length: 14; clone size: -; CDR3 protein: AWSVFGGRAPLAQY
J gene: TRBJ1-4; V gene: TRBV5-1; CDR3 length: 12; clone size: many; CDR3 protein: ASSPGQGREKLF
J gene: TRBJ2-1; V gene: TRBV11-2; CDR3 length: 13; clone size: many; CDR3 protein: ASSLDPSGLNEQF
J gene: TRBJ2-2; V gene: TRBV30; CDR3 length: 14; clone size: -; CDR3 protein: AWSTLAGTNTGELF
J gene: TRBJ1-1; V gene: TRBV30; CDR3 length: 9; clone size: few; CDR3 protein: AWSRGFEAF
J gene: TRBJ1-4; V gene: TRBV6-5; CDR3 length: 11; clone size: -; CDR3 protein: ASRYPGPEKLF
J gene: TRBJ2-5; V gene: TRBV12-3/TRBV12-4; CDR3 length: 14; clone size: few; CDR3 protein: ASSPQLAGEGETQY
J gene: TRBJ1-6; V gene: TRBV7-2; CDR3 length: 13; clone size: -; CDR3 protein: ASSFSSLSGSPLH
J gene: TRBJ1-1; V gene: TRBV24-1; CDR3 length: 11; clone size: many; CDR3 protein: ATSSGLNTEAF
J gene: TRBJ2-2; V gene: TRBV28; CDR3 length: 13; clone size: -; CDR3 protein: ASSPMGGQTGELF
J gene: TRBJ2-2; V gene: TRBV29-1; CDR3 length: 11; clone size: many; CDR3 protein: SVDATNTGELF
J gene: TRBJ1-2; V gene: TRBV5-5; CDR3 length: 16; clone size: -; CDR3 protein: ASSLVVDRGGPFYGYT
J gene: TRBJ1-1; V gene: TRBV6-1; CDR3 length: 13; clone size: once; CDR3 protein: ASKGTDRGNTEAF
J gene: TRBJ2-5; V gene: TRBV5-1; CDR3 length: 12; clone size: many; CDR3 protein: ASSLASVRETQY
J gene: TRBJ2-4; V gene: TRBV6-1; CDR3 length: 13; clone size: -; CDR3 protein: ASSEGGEALNIQY
J gene: TRBJ2-1; V gene: TRBV20-1; CDR3 length: 13; clone size: -; CDR3 protein: SASGLAGTYNEQF
J gene: TRBJ1-1; V gene: TRBV18; CDR3 length: 13; clone size: few; CDR3 protein: ASSPGQGVVTEAF
J gene: TRBJ2-1; V gene: TRBV20-1; CDR3 length: 14; clone size: -; CDR3 protein: SARDPLRGPSGEQF
J gene: TRBJ1-1; V gene: TRBV5-1; CDR3 length: 12; clone size: -; CDR3 protein: ASSLEAGWTEAF
J gene: TRBJ1-6; V gene: TRBV27; CDR3 length: 17; clone size: once; CDR3 protein: ASSLGRRTGSSYNSPLH
J gene: TRBJ2-5; V gene: TRBV29-1; CDR3 length: 15; clone size: -; CDR3 protein: SVSGTSGLSLRETQY
J gene: TRBJ1-5; V gene: TRBV5-1; CDR3 length: 11; clone size: few; CDR3 protein: ASSLDREAPQH
J gene: TRBJ2-3; V gene: TRBV6-4; CDR3 length: 13; clone size: -; CDR3 protein: ASSLAGEWTDTQY
J gene: TRBJ1-3; V gene: TRBV28; CDR3 length: 14; clone size: few; CDR3 protein: ASSLTGQTSGNTIY